The clone carrying this T cell receptor beta chain was seen at least ten times. This sample was included in a study of CD8 T cells in ankylosing spondylitis. Per the germline V gene, CDR1 is SGDLS and CDR2 is YYNGEE. V lost 4 bases, J lost 6 bases, and 9 bases stayed unmatched. The CDR3 consists of 15 residues. TCRdb ran MiXCR on the 5' RACE reads and lists one entry per CDR3 protein. The table includes more than 250,000 distinct CDR3 sequences, roughly 12% detected once. This clonotype was obtained from a female donor with ankylosing spondylitis or in good health (not recorded which). This chain links TRBV9 with TRBJ2-2; TRBD1 aligns across 7 bases. The sample taken for sequencing was blood, either unsorted or a sorted T cell fraction (not recorded which). In DNA, the CDR3 is TGTGCCAGCAGCCCTACAGGGGAGCGGTCCGGGGAGCTGTTTTTT. Protein product: CASSPTGERSGELFF.